Below are 10 T cell receptor beta chains sequenced from a single sample in a study of T cells in Graves' hyperthyroidism and ophthalmopathy. Amplification of TCR beta CDR3 regions used RNA as the template. TCR CDR3 underwent first-round RT-PCR with the HTBI primer set. TCRdb re-called the multiplex PCR reads with MiXCR, one entry per CDR3 protein. The table shows about 840,000 distinct CDR3 sequences, with about two fifths occurring only once. Sample: blood. The receptors come from a man aged 18 to 30 with Graves' hyperthyroidism.

A single count supports this clonotype. The chain joins TRBV20-1 to TRBJ2-7, with TRBD2 matching 7 bases. The CDR3 totals 17 residues. Germline loops: CDR1 DFQATT, CDR2 SNEGSKA (reference sequence). Unmatched junction bases numbered 13, after V lost 0 bases and J lost 2 bases. The CDR3 spells CSARDPRQRGTPYEQYF. CDR3 nucleotides: TGCAGTGCTAGAGATCCTCGACAGCGGGGCACCCCCTACGAGCAGTACTTC.

Concerning this clonotype: This clone may be a read error of a much larger clone one base away. This chain links TRBV24-1 with TRBJ1-1; no firm D call. The V and J ends lost 6 bases and 6 bases respectively, with 13 bases between them. The CDR3 runs 13 residues. Per the germline V gene, CDR1 is KGHDR and CDR2 is SFDVKD. The DNA of the CDR3 is TGTGCCACCAGTTCGACGATAAACTCTGAAGCTTTCTTT. This translates into CATSSTINSEAFF.

On this clonotype: An end of the junction does not agree with germline; a read error may underlie this. The chain employs TRBV7-3 and TRBJ2-6; D may correspond to TRBD1 or TRBD2 (5 bases each). This CDR3 has 10 amino acids. The germline CDR1 and CDR2 sequences are SGHTA and FQGTGA. The CDR3 is CASSLLGEAF. CDR3 DNA sequence: TGTGCCAGCAGCTTACTGGGGGAAGCTTTC. Filled out from reference TRBV7-3 and TRBJ2-6, the complete variable domain reads GAGVSQTPSNKVTEKGKYVELRCDPISGHTALYWYRQSLGQGPEFLIYFQGTGAADDSGLPNDRFFAVRPEGSVSTLKIQRTERGDSAVYLCASSLLGEAFGAGSRLTVL.

This clonotype was seen many times. This rearrangement joins TRBV24-1 to TRBJ2-5; D remains ambiguous. This CDR3 contains 14 residues. Germline V gene data show CDR1 as KGHDR and CDR2 as SFDVKD. V was trimmed by 1 base and J by 7 bases, leaving 12 bases between them. The CDR3 region is CATSDFEAPGTQYF. The CDR3, as DNA: TGTGCCACCAGTGATTTTGAGGCTCCTGGGACCCAGTACTTC.

The J gene is TRBJ1-1, the V gene TRBV4-3; TRBD1 might be the D (6 bases). Germline-derived CDR1 and CDR2 are LGHNA and YSLEER. Trimming removed 4 bases at V and 0 bases at J, with 12 bases between. The CDR3 runs 15 residues. The CDR3 DNA sequence: TGCGCCAGCAGCCCCCGGGACATTGTGAACACTGAAGCTTTCTTT. It codes for CASSPRDIVNTEAFF.

Of note for this clonotype: A clone one base away is much larger, so this may be a read error. The rearrangement uses TRBV20-1 and TRBJ2-7, with D tentatively TRBD2 (6 bases). This CDR3 region has 13 residues. V was cut by 5 bases and J by 2 bases, with 13 bases left in between. Per germline, CDR1 DFQATT and CDR2 SNEGSKA (reference sequence). CDR3 DNA sequence: TGCAGTGCTGCGACGGGGGAACCCTACGAGCAGTACTTC. This sequence encodes CSAATGEPYEQYF.

This clonotype was detected many times. This chain connects TRBV12-3 or TRBV12-4 to TRBJ1-1, with no clear D. Trimming removed 8 bases from V and 0 bases from J, with 7 bases in between. The CDR3 has 12 residues. Here the CDR3 reads CASGPLNTEAFF. The CDR3 DNA sequence: TGTGCCAGCGGCCCCTTGAACACTGAAGCTTTCTTT.

The J gene is TRBJ2-7, the V gene TRBV19, with D uncertain. CDR3 length: 13 amino acids. V was trimmed by 9 bases and J by 2 bases, leaving 14 bases between them. The germline V gene encodes CDR1 LNHDA and CDR2 SQIVND (reference sequence). CDR3 in amino acids: CASQDSLAYEQYF. In DNA form, the CDR3 reads TGTGCCAGCCAAGATTCTCTAGCCTACGAGCAGTACTTC.

The rearrangement links TRBV2 to TRBJ2-1, with D maybe TRBD2 (5 bases). The CDR3 is 13 amino acids. The V gene's germline CDR1 is SNHLY and CDR2 FYNNEI. Trimming left V 2 bases short and J 9 bases short, with 11 bases between. The CDR3 sequence is CASSEREKAEQFF. In DNA, the CDR3 is TGTGCCAGCAGTGAAAGGGAGAAAGCTGAGCAGTTCTTC.

V usage is TRBV5-1 and J usage is TRBJ2-2; TRBD2 matches 9 bases. CDR3 size: 15 residues. Germline V CDR1 and CDR2: SGHRS, YFSETQ. Trimming cost V 2 bases and J 6 bases; bases outside gene matches: 5. In DNA form, the CDR3 reads TGCGCCAGCAGCTTACGGAGCGGGGGGCCCGGGGAGCTGTTTTTT. Its translation is CASSLRSGGPGELFF.